Listed here is a single T cell receptor (beta chain). Antigen specificity is unknown. Sequenced by immunoSEQ multiplex PCR; TCRdb stores in-frame clones only, minus some. The table lists tens of thousands of clones, more than 60% of them singletons, with 20% to 25% in the top ten. These data originate in a study of vaccination effects on CD4 cells after COVID-19. Study summary: Participants were vaccinated with two doses of either the BNT162b2 or mRNA-1273 vaccine.

At the end of 10 days of culture, CD4+ T cells were isolated. Sample: CD4+ T cells from PBMCs cultured without peptide, taken before COVID-19 vaccination. This receptor was identified in a human donor who had a prior SARS-CoV-2 infection.

The CDR3 region is CASSLTGATNEKLFF. CDR3 bases: TGCGCCAGCAGCTTGACAGGGGCAACTAATGAAAAACTGTTTTTT. The chain recombines TRBV5-1 with TRBJ1-4; the match to TRBD1 covers 7 bases. Germline assignment: CDR1 SGHRS and CDR2 YFSETQ. CDR3 length equals 15 residues. Unmatched junction bases numbered 0, after V lost 1 base and J lost 0 bases.